This entry lists 2 T cell receptor beta chains sequenced from one sample in a study of T-cell reconstitution after alpha-beta-depleted transplantation in children (dated by TCRdb to the mid-2010s). In the paper's terms, the treatment or condition label means: allogeneic hematopoietic cell transplantation with graft depleted of TCRalphabeta T cells and CD19 B cells. Library method: PCR. Sequencing was carried out with an Illumina HiSeq 2500. To normalize quantification of the TCRbeta repertoire, the TCR libraries were built with molecular barcoding that relied on unique molecular identifiers. TCRdb cleaned the public reads at Q25 with fastp, built clones with MiXCR and kept in-frame beta chains. Duplicate CDR3 protein sequences are folded into a single record with the most common DNA and genes. Counted in this sample were about 1,000,000 distinct CDR3 sequences; about 29% of them appeared once. In total, the top ten clones hold 28% of the sample.

Sequenced material: PBMCs, mostly from graft donor cells, taken 360 days after TCRalphabeta/CD19-depleted stem cell transplant. Receptors were obtained from a boy younger than two who had a stem cell transplant for SCID, so the T cells may come from the graft donor.

The V gene is TRBV5-1, the J gene TRBJ1-5; D is ambiguous. Per germline, CDR1 SGHRS and CDR2 YFSETQ. Trimming took 4 bases from V and 1 from J, leaving 12 bases between them. The CDR3 loop spans 15 amino acids. CDR3 DNA sequence: TGCGCCAGCAGCCCGTGGACGGGCAGCAATCAGCCCCAGCATTTT. Translated: CASSPWTGSNQPQHF.

This clonotype was found many times. The chain couples TRBV5-6 to TRBJ2-3, with 8 bases matching TRBD1. V was clipped by 2 bases and J by 1 base; unmatched bases: 3. The CDR3 sequence is 15 residues long. Germline CDR1 SGHDT, CDR2 YYEEEE. The CDR3 sequence: CASSFPGGGTDTQYF. CDR3 in DNA: TGTGCCAGCAGCTTCCCAGGGGGCGGCACAGATACGCAGTATTTT. Based on the CDR3 plus reference TRBV5-6 and TRBJ2-3, the full variable domain is DAGVTQSPTHLIKTRGQQVTLRCSPKSGHDTVSWYQQALGQGPQFIFQYYEEEERQRGNFPDRFSGHQFPNYSSELNVNALLLGDSALYLCASSFPGGGTDTQYFGPGTRLTVL.